Each of the 24 T cell receptor beta chains below was sequenced from the same sample in a study of cytomegalovirus exposure and HLA in healthy donors. The study ran its PCR with 60 Vbeta and 13 Jbeta primers. The repertoire was sequenced with immunoSEQ multiplex PCR; TCRdb's copy has only in-frame clones and lacks some. Of about 160,000 clones listed, roughly four fifths are singletons. Sequenced sample: PBMCs. These receptors all stem from a man between 35 and 55 years old in good health and CMV-seronegative.

The J gene is TRBJ2-7, the V gene TRBV4-2; possible D gene TRBD1, 5 bases. CDR3 length: 18 residues. Germline lookup yields CDR1 LGHNA and CDR2 YNFKEQ. V lost 1 base and J lost 2, with 21 bases in between. The CDR3, as DNA: TGTGCCAGCAGCCAAGTAGGTGGGGCAGGGCGTTATCCCTACGAGCAGTACTTC. Protein sequence: CASSQVGGAGRYPYEQYF.

V gene TRBV7-9 combines with J gene TRBJ1-1; D unresolved. This CDR3 spans 13 amino acids. V lost 5 bases to trimming and J lost 4 bases, with 11 bases between them. Germline V gene data show CDR1 as SEHNR and CDR2 as FQNEAQ (reference sequence). CDR3 sequence: CASSRAPGTEAFF. The CDR3 nucleotides are TGTGCCAGCAGCCGCGCGCCGGGCACTGAAGCTTTCTTT.

About this clone: The sample contains more than one DNA sequence encoding this CDR3. This rearrangement joins TRBV5-1 to TRBJ2-2, with D maybe TRBD2 (5 bases). Germline V gene sequence: CDR1 SGHRS, CDR2 YFSETQ. CDR3 length: 15 residues. V was clipped by 0 bases and J by 5 bases, with 11 bases between them. CDR3 coding DNA: TGCGCCAGCAGCTTGGGGACCTCGGGGACCGGGGAGCTGTTTTTT. Protein sequence: CASSLGTSGTGELFF.

The chain couples TRBV28 to TRBJ2-1; 9 bases map to TRBD2. The CDR3 spans 15 residues. Germline CDR1 reads MDHEN; CDR2 reads SYDVKM. V lost 5 bases to trimming and J lost 12 bases; unmatched junction nucleotides: 14. The CDR3 sequence: CASSPPGTSRLRQFF. CDR3 coding DNA: TGTGCCAGCAGTCCCCCTGGGACTAGCCGCCTGAGGCAGTTCTTC.

The rearrangement uses TRBV9 and TRBJ2-7; D is ambiguous. The ends were cut back, 4 bases at V and 3 bases at J, with 23 bases in the middle. There are 17 residues in the CDR3. The germline V gene encodes CDR1 SGDLS and CDR2 YYNGEE. The CDR3 nucleotides read TGTGCCAGCAGCCTCCCTCCTCTGGAGTCAATCAACTACGAGCAGTACGTC. As protein: CASSLPPLESINYEQYV.

This chain links TRBV6-1 with TRBJ1-5; weak D call: TRBD1 (6 bases). CDR3 size: 14 residues. The germline gives CDR1 MNHNS, CDR2 SASEGT. The V end was cut by 4 bases, the J end by 3 bases, with 10 bases between. Here the CDR3 reads CASSATGLNQPQHF. The CDR3 DNA reads TGTGCCAGCAGTGCCACAGGGCTCAATCAGCCCCAGCATTTT.

This chain uses TRBV5-1 with TRBJ2-5, with TRBD1 matching over 8 bases. The CDR3 sequence is 15 residues long. Trimming at V came to 4 bases and at J to 5 bases, leaving 10 bases not matched to a gene. Per the germline V gene, CDR1 is SGHRS and CDR2 is YFSETQ. CDR3 nucleotide sequence: TGCGCCAGCAGCGCACCTCAGGGGGCTGGGGAGACCCAGTACTTC. It specifies CASSAPQGAGETQYF.

The chain couples TRBV4-1 to TRBJ2-1, with 8 positions matching TRBD1. The V gene's germline CDR1 is MGHRA and CDR2 YSYEKL. The J segment lost 0 bases and the V segment lost 4 bases, leaving 5 bases of the junction unmatched. This CDR3 comprises 16 residues. The CDR3 DNA reads as TGCGCCAGCAGCCCAGGACAGGGAAGCTCCTACAATGAGCAGTTCTTC. This translates into CASSPGQGSSYNEQFF.

In its sample, this clone was seen once. At the DNA level, this CDR3 is encoded by other sequences in the same sample as well. V and J are TRBV7-9 and TRBJ2-7, with D perhaps matching TRBD2 (5 bases). Germline CDR1 is SEHNR and CDR2 is FQNEAQ (reference sequence). The CDR3 covers 13 residues. V shed 2 bases and J shed 2 bases, with 7 bases lying between them. Here the CDR3 reads CASSLPSTYEQYF. DNA of the CDR3: TGTGCCAGCAGCTTACCTAGCACCTACGAGCAGTACTTC.

The V and J genes are TRBV7-6 and TRBJ2-2; a possible D gene is TRBD2 (5 bases). Per germline, CDR1 SGHVS and CDR2 FNYEAQ. There are 14 residues in the CDR3. The germline V and J ends were trimmed by 4 bases and 4 bases, with 10 bases remaining between them. Here the CDR3 DNA reads TGTGCCAGCAGCTCAACGAGGGTCACCGGGGAGCTGTTTTTT. Translated, it gives CASSSTRVTGELFF.

The chain has TRBV7-3 and TRBJ2-2; TRBD1 matches at 9 bases. Germline V CDR1 and CDR2: SGHTA, FQGTGA. V gave up 2 bases and J gave up 6 bases; unmatched junction bases: 4. The CDR3 extends over 15 amino acids. CDR3 region: CASSLVGDRAGELFF. As DNA, the CDR3 is TGTGCCAGCAGCTTAGTGGGGGACAGGGCCGGGGAGCTGTTTTTT.

The CDR3 region has the DNA TGTGCCAGCAGACCGCTCGGGACAGGGGATACTAGCGGGAGGGCCAGAGATACGCAGTATTTT. Translating it yields CASRPLGTGDTSGRARDTQYF. The chain couples TRBV28 to TRBJ2-3, with 13 bases identical to TRBD2. This CDR3 is 21 amino acids long. V gave up 6 bases and J gave up 5 bases; unmatched junction bases: 23. Germline CDR1 is MDHEN and CDR2 is SYDVKM.

V is TRBV6-6 and J is TRBJ2-7; no firm D call. Germline-derived CDR1 and CDR2 are MNHNY and SVGAGI (reference sequence). The CDR3 runs to 13 residues. With 0 bases removed from V and 3 bases from J, the gap between germline ends came to 6 bases. CDR3 loop: CASSYSQDYEQYF. CDR3 bases: TGTGCCAGCAGTTACTCCCAGGACTACGAGCAGTACTTC.

The V call is TRBV30, the J call TRBJ2-2, with D maybe TRBD1 (5 bases). Trimming shortened V by 3 bases and J by 5 bases, and 10 bases separated the two germline ends. The length of the CDR3 is 13 residues. CDR1 is GTSNPN, CDR2 SVGIG, per germline (reference sequence). CDR3 nucleotides: TGTGCCTGGAGAGAAGGGGCGACCGGGGAGCTGTTTTTT. Residues: CAWREGATGELFF.

This clone was seen just once. J is TRBJ1-4 and V is TRBV19, with TRBD1 identical over 7 bases. The ends lost 5 bases at V and 1 base at J; junction bases unmatched: 4. CDR3 length equals 15 residues. CDR1 and CDR2 from the germline V gene are LNHDA and SQIVND (reference sequence). CDR3 in amino acids: CASSHYRGTNEKLFF. The CDR3 nucleotides read TGTGCCAGTAGTCACTACAGGGGAACTAATGAAAAACTGTTTTTT.

The chain has TRBV19 and TRBJ2-7; 8 positions match TRBD1. With 3 bases clipped from V and 3 bases from J, the junction kept 1 base outside the gene matches. CDR3 size: 13 residues. Germline assignment: CDR1 LNHDA and CDR2 SQIVND (reference sequence). CDR3 DNA sequence: TGTGCCAGTAGTATCGACAGGGGCTACGAGCAGTACTTC. Protein sequence: CASSIDRGYEQYF.

This clone was seen more than once but under ten times. This chain links TRBV6-5 with TRBJ2-7; 7 bases map to TRBD2. The CDR3 is 12 amino acids. The V segment lost 6 bases and the J segment 5 bases; nucleotides outside the gene matches: 4. The germline gives CDR1 MNHEY, CDR2 SVGAGI. The CDR3 nucleotides read TGTGCCAGCAGCCGCCGGGGGGACGAGCAGTACTTC. Translated: CASSRRGDEQYF.

As for this clone: Other DNA sequences from this sample encode an identical CDR3 as well. The rearrangement links TRBV28 to TRBJ1-2; 7 nucleotides match TRBD1. With 6 bases clipped from V and 3 bases from J, the junction kept 10 bases outside the gene matches. CDR1 MDHEN and CDR2 SYDVKM come from the germline V gene. The CDR3 contains 15 residues. The CDR3 region is CASSRPGQRDYGYTF. The CDR3 region has the DNA TGTGCCAGCAGCAGACCGGGACAGCGTGACTATGGCTACACCTTC.

The chain carries TRBV7-9 and TRBJ2-3; TRBD1 might be the D (5 bases). V was shortened by 2 bases and J by 2 bases, with 11 bases between the two germline ends. Germline CDR1 is SEHNR and CDR2 is FQNEAQ (reference sequence). This CDR3 is 15 amino acids long. For the CDR3, the DNA is TGTGCCAGCAGCTTAAAGACAGTGGCCACAGATACGCAGTATTTT. Translating it yields CASSLKTVATDTQYF.

In regard to this clone: At one end, the junction sequence differs from germline, possibly due to a read error. The chain combines TRBV25-1 with TRBJ2-4; D perhaps matches TRBD1 (5 bases). CDR1 is MGHDK and CDR2 is SYGVNS in the germline V gene. The CDR3 consists of 13 residues. CDR3 residues: CASSEVRGNSQYF. The CDR3 nucleotides are TGTGCCAGCAGTGAAGTTAGGGGAAACAGTCAGTACTTC.

This chain uses TRBV7-2 with TRBJ2-1; maybe TRBD2 (5 bases). This CDR3 has 13 amino acids. V dropped 0 bases and J dropped 10 bases, with 10 bases sitting between them. From germline, CDR1 is SGHTA and CDR2 FQGNSA. The DNA of the CDR3 is TGTGCCAGCAGCTTAGCGCCGGAGGTAGAGCAGTTCTTC. This codes for CASSLAPEVEQFF.

V is TRBV2 and J is TRBJ2-2, with D hard to call. V lost 6 bases, J lost 1 base, and 9 bases lay in between. Germline-derived CDR1 and CDR2 are SNHLY and FYNNEI. The CDR3 contains 14 residues. This CDR3 is CASRENRNTGELFF. CDR3 DNA sequence: TGTGCCAGCAGGGAAAATCGGAACACCGGGGAGCTGTTTTTT.

This clone has a single count. This sequence joins TRBV5-4 and TRBJ2-1; 11 positions match TRBD2. V shed 1 base and J 0 bases; nucleotides not matched to a gene: 0. Germline values: CDR1 SGHNT, CDR2 YYREEE (reference sequence). The CDR3 covers 16 residues. The CDR3 sequence is CASSLTSGSSYNEQFF. CDR3 nucleotide sequence: TGTGCCAGCAGCTTGACTAGCGGGAGCTCCTACAATGAGCAGTTCTTC.

The chain joins TRBV5-1 to TRBJ1-5; 7 bases fit TRBD1. This CDR3 is built from 16 residues. Looked up from germline, CDR1 is SGHRS and CDR2 is YFSETQ. The J segment lost 2 bases and the V segment lost 0 bases, leaving 5 bases of the junction unmatched. This CDR3 is CASSLEGQGGNQPQHF. The CDR3 region has the DNA TGCGCCAGCAGCTTGGAAGGTCAGGGGGGCAATCAGCCCCAGCATTTT.